Presented here are 5 T cell receptor beta chains from one specimen sequenced in a study of neurological immune-mediated disorders (dated by TCRdb to between 2017 and 2020). To prepare the library, 5' RACE was applied. The sequencing machine was an Illumina HiSeq 2500. The public reads were reprocessed in TCRdb via fastp at Q25 and MiXCR, keeping in-frame beta chains. Rows matching on CDR3 protein sequence are summarized as one entry with the most common DNA and genes. The sample table contains 25,000 to 30,000 distinct CDR3 sequences; only one count was recorded for roughly 12% of them. Approximately 6% of the sample belongs to the ten largest clones. The specimen was PBMCs. These receptor sequences come from a woman aged 60 to 75 in good health.

This clonotype has ten or more counts. In DNA, the CDR3 is TGTGCTGCCGAGGGGGCGCAAGGCTACACCTTC. As protein: CAAEGAQGYTF. The chain employs TRBV28 and TRBJ1-2; 7 nucleotides agree with TRBD1. The length of the CDR3 is 11 residues. From germline, CDR1 is MDHEN and CDR2 SYDVKM.

The table lists this clonotype with many counts. The chain uses TRBV20-1 and TRBJ2-1, with 10 positions matching TRBD2. The CDR3 totals 16 residues. Unmatched junction bases numbered 9, after V lost 0 bases and J lost 7 bases. Germline CDR1 and CDR2: DFQATT and SNEGSKA (reference sequence). The CDR3 region has the DNA TGCAGTGCTAGAGATGCGAGACTAGCGGGCGATAATGAGCAGTTCTTC. It is translated as CSARDARLAGDNEQFF.

This clonotype was seen at least ten times. This chain joins TRBV7-2 and TRBJ1-6; D unclear. CDR1 is SGHTA, CDR2 FQGNSA, per germline. V was shortened by 3 bases and J by 9 bases, with 21 bases between the two germline ends. The CDR3 length is 17 residues. The CDR3 here is CASSLQGFTIGSSPLHF. The CDR3 region has the DNA TGTGCCAGCAGCTTGCAAGGGTTTACAATAGGGTCTTCACCCCTCCACTTT. The whole variable domain, remainder taken from reference TRBV7-2 and TRBJ1-6, is GAGVSQSPSNKVTEKGKDVELRCDPISGHTALYWYRQSLGQGLEFLIYFQGNSAPDKSGLPSDRFSAERTGGSVSTLTIQRTQQEDSAVYLCASSLQGFTIGSSPLHFGNGTRLTVT.

In this sample, this clonotype turned up many times. The V and J genes are TRBV20-1 and TRBJ2-5; 7 bases fit TRBD1. The CDR3 is made up of 12 amino acids. The germline CDR1 and CDR2 sequences are DFQATT and SNEGSKA (reference sequence). The V gene end was trimmed by 8 bases and the J gene end by 1 base; junction bases not matched to a gene: 4. The chain's CDR3 is CSRQGGQETQYF. For the CDR3, the DNA is TGCAGTAGACAGGGCGGCCAAGAGACCCAGTACTTC.

About this clonotype: A junction end diverges from the germline sequence, so it may reflect a read error. The CDR3 nucleotides read TGCAGCTGTAGAAGGGGGGGATCATACACAGATACGCATTATTTC. This encodes CSCRRGGSYTDTHYF. The chain combines TRBV20-1 with TRBJ2-3, with D maybe TRBD2 (7 bases). CDR1 and CDR2 from the germline V gene are DFQATT and SNEGSKA (reference sequence). The CDR3 length is 15 residues.